The 10 T cell receptor beta chains below come from one sample, sequenced in a study of CXCR3-negative and CXCR3-positive naive CD8 T cells. The TRB libraries of cDNA were built by UMI-labeled 5' RACE. No DNA is given; TCRdb re-called the 5' RACE reads and lists each CDR3 protein once. The sample has 45,000 to 65,000 distinct CDR3 sequences, and its top ten clones hold about 1.6%. Sequencing was done on a sample of naive CXCR3- CD8+ T cells from blood. Sample subset: CD45RO-CCR7+CD27+CD95- naive CD8+ T cells lacking CXCR3 (TNR3-). Receptors were obtained from a human donor in good health. Some clones in this sample may be carry-over from other donors' samples.

CDR3 in amino acids: CASSQKGGDQPQHF. The genes are TRBV14 and TRBJ1-5; the TCRdb call, TRBD1, lacks DNA for checking. Germline lookup yields CDR1 SGHDN and CDR2 FVKESK. This CDR3 has 14 residues.

V gene TRBV28 combines with J gene TRBJ2-7; TCRdb's D call, TRBD1, is unchecked because there is no DNA. CDR3 size: 14 residues. The germline CDR1 and CDR2 sequences are MDHEN and SYDVKM. CDR3 in amino acids: CASSSGTGGREQYF.

The CDR3 region is CAISEWGDEQFF. The chain has TRBV10-3 and TRBJ2-1; TCRdb calls TRBD1, which cannot be checked without DNA. Germline CDR1 and CDR2: ENHRY and SYGVKD. The CDR3 sequence is 12 residues long.

This chain links TRBV29-1 with TRBJ2-7; TCRdb picks TRBD1, but there is no DNA to check that call. This CDR3 comprises 12 residues. CDR1 SQVTM and CDR2 ANQGSEA come from the germline V gene. The CDR3 here is CSAARQTYEQYF.

V is TRBV6-5 and J is TRBJ2-1. Germline V gene data show CDR1 as MNHEY and CDR2 as SVGAGI. This CDR3 comprises 11 residues. The CDR3 loop is CASSYRNEQFF.

The rearrangement links TRBV14 to TRBJ2-4. Germline V gene sequence: CDR1 SGHDN, CDR2 FVKESK. CDR3 length equals 16 residues. CDR3 in amino acids: CASSQARGLAKNIQYF.

The V call is TRBV14, the J call TRBJ1-3. Germline lookup yields CDR1 SGHDN and CDR2 FVKESK. The CDR3 has 15 amino acids. The CDR3 is CASSQARLSGNTIYF.

J is TRBJ2-7 and V is TRBV21-1; as DNA is missing, the TRBD2 call by TCRdb cannot be tested. TRBV21-1 is shown as a pseudogene. This CDR3 region has 16 residues. CDR3 protein: CASSSMGRLARIAQYF.

This chain uses TRBV7-2 with TRBJ2-7; TCRdb selects TRBD2, and the lack of DNA leaves this call unchecked. Germline CDR1 reads SGHTA; CDR2 reads FQGNSA. The CDR3 has 16 amino acids. The CDR3 is CASSLTSGISGYEQYF.

The rearrangement uses TRBV7-8 and TRBJ1-3. The CDR3 spans 16 residues. Germline V gene sequence: CDR1 SGHVS, CDR2 FQNEAQ. CDR3 residues: CASSKDINLGGDTIYF.